Listed here is a single T cell receptor (beta chain). Its antigen is not identified. Time point in this sample: late sampling 161 to 241 days after vaccination in a few convalescent patients. Sample treatment: roughly 10-day PBMC culture with coronavirus spike peptide pools or control peptides (ViraFEST assay). The source of the sample is a study of vaccination and CD4 T cells after COVID-19. In the study overall: Overlapping spike peptides served as the stimulus for the cells. These peptides came from SARS-CoV-2 and from the common cold coronaviruses HCoV-NL63, HCoV-OC43 and HCoV-229E.

Study-level points and caveats: The analysis of convalescent patients involved relatively few individuals and lacked early post-infection timepoints.

The Oncomine TCR Beta short-read assay was applied to DNA of cultured CD4+ T cells. TCRdb reprocessed the PCR reads via MiXCR and lists one record per CDR3 protein. The data contain tens of thousands of distinct CDR3 sequences, approximately 32% of them seen just once; the ten biggest clones take up 9.5% to 12%. Trimming took 6 bases from V and 3 from J, leaving 12 bases between them. CDR3 length equals 14 residues. Sequenced material: CD4+ T cells from blood, cultured in vitro, taken about 7 months after SARS-CoV-2 vaccination. V usage is TRBV23-1 and J usage is TRBJ1-5; the D gene is possibly TRBD1 (5 bases). TRBV23-1 is labeled an ORF, and its function is uncertain. The TCR was taken from a human donor who had recovered from COVID-19. The DNA for the CDR3 is TGCGCCAGCAGCCCTCAGGGATACAATCAGCCCCAGCATTTT. It translates to CASSPQGYNQPQHF.